The text below deals with one T cell receptor (beta chain). Its antigen is unknown. TCRdb reprocessed the 5' RACE reads, with one entry per CDR3 protein and no DNA. This sample's clone table lists roughly 15,000 distinct CDR3 sequences. The data derive from a study of T cells expressing NK-cell markers. Study-level information: According to the study, TCR beta repertoires originated from sorted CD3+CD56+NKG2C+, CD3+CD56+NKG2C- and CD3+CD56-NKG2C+ T cells. Most of the eight sequenced donors tested HCMV-seropositive; one tested seronegative. General study results and limits: Researchers report these clonotypes also headed the CD3+CD56-NKG2C+ fraction in several donors.

The CDR3 loop spans 15 amino acids. Germline loops: CDR1 SNHLY, CDR2 FYNNEI. The chain links TRBV2 to TRBJ2-3; the D gene TCRdb calls, TRBD1, cannot be checked with no DNA. This sequence originates from a man aged 18-75 years in good health. The sequencing sample was made of blood T cells: a sorted CD56 or NKG2C T cell subset, CD4+ or CD8+ T cells, or bulk PBMC T cells (not recorded which). CDR3 in amino acids: CASSIAGTNSDTQYF.